This T cell receptor beta chain was identified during a study of blood T cell repertoires in COVID-19. Study-wide context: Collection of acute and convalescent COVID-19 samples took place in the United States, Italy and Spain. Sample material is recorded as cDNA or gDNA derived from T cells, B-cell-depleted T cells, or PBMCs.

The germline CDR1 and CDR2 sequences are KGHSH and LQKENI. V trimming: 1 base; J trimming: 2 bases; junction bases outside the gene matches: 8. This CDR3 has 17 amino acids. Per the authors' pipeline: Cell counts per sample came from amplifying reference gene primers. The protocol was immunoSEQ multiplex PCR, while the TCRdb copy is restricted to in-frame clones and leaves out a portion. That table is the source of V, J and clone size, and D and trimming were worked out from the DNA. This sample yields over 110,000 clones, of which 84% are seen a single time; approximately 10% belongs to the top ten.

The sequence was obtained from a man in his sixties with active or convalescent COVID-19. Sequencing was done on a sample of peripheral blood. V gene TRBV18 combines with J gene TRBJ1-3; 7 positions match TRBD1. In nucleotides, the CDR3 is TGTGCCAGCTCACCACTTCTTAGTGGGACAGCTGGAAACACCATATATTTT. It is translated as CASSPLLSGTAGNTIYF. The variable domain in full, with the rest retrieved from reference TRBV18 and TRBJ1-3, is NAGVMQNPRHLVRRRGQEARLRCSPMKGHSHVYWYRQLPEEGLKFMVYLQKENIIDESGMPKERFSAEFPKEGPSILRIQQVVRGDSAAYFCASSPLLSGTAGNTIYFGEGSWLTVV.